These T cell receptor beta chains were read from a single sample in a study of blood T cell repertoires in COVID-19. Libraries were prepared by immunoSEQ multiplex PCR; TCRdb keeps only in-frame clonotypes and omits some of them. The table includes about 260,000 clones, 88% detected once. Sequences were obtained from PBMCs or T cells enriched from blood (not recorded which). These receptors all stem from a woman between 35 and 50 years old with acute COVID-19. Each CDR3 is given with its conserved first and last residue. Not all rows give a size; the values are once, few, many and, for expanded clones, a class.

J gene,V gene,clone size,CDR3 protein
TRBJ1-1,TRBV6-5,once,CASNSRVMNTEAFF
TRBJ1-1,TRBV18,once,CASSPLDRNTEAFF
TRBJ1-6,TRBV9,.,CASSLKGGNSPLHF
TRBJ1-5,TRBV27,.,CASSQDRNNQPQHF
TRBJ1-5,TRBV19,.,CASSTQRDNQPQHF
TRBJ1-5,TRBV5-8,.,CASSLGARTNQPQHF
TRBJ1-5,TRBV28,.,CASSLGGTGQPQHF
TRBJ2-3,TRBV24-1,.,CATELSSTDTQYF
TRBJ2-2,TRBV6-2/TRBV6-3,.,CASSYHGRPGELFF
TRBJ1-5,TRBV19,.,CASSIMEGVGQPQHF
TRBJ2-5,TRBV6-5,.,CASSYSQDRFSETQYF
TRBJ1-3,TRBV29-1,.,CSGASSGNTIYF
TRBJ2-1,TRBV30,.,CAWQTYNEQFF
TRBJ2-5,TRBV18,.,CASSPSREKETQYF
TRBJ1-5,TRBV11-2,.,CASSPNRGANQPQHF
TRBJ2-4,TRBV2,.,CASSGGGKNIQYF
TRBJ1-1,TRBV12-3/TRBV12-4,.,CASRSTANTEAFF
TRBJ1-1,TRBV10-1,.,CASSPGGQMAFF
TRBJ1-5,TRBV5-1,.,CASSLGDISNQPQHF
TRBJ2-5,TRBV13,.,CASSLGTGGWETQYF
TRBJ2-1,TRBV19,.,CASSDSGTGYYNEQFF
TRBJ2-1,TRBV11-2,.,CASSSGLAQLDEQFF
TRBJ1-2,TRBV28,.,CASSPSDRPNYGYTF
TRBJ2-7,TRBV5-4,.,CASSLGSLAGTYEQYF
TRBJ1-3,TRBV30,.,CAWRPGAGNTIYF
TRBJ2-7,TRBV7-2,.,CASSANPGRYEQYF
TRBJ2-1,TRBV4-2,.,CASTSTGSWDNEQFF
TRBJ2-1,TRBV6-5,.,CASSYRGRDEQFF
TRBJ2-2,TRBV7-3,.,CASSYKDTGELFF
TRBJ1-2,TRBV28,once,CASSSATGPYGYTF
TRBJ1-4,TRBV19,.,CASSALQGALSEKLFF
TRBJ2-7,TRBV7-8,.,CASSLGTSGSYEQYF
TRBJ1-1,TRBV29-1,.,CSHGPGGGSEAFF
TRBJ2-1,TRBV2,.,CASLGGYNEQFF
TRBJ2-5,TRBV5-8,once,CASSFSGRGTQYF
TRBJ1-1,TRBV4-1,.,CASSQKWRMNTEAFF
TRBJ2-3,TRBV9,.,CASAKAPTGTDTQYF
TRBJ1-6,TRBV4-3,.,CASSQVVRRGLGSPLHF
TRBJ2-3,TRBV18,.,CASSPLPSGPSTDTQYF
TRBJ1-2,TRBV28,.,CASSSPTFVYGYTF
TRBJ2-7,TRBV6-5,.,CASSYLYQGEQYF
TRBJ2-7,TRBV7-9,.,CASSLGGPGSSYEQYF
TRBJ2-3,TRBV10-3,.,CAISVGGRTPVDTQYF
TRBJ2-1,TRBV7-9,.,CASSHPTGRVRDEQFF
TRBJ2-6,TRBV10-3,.,CAISESGKSHAGANVLTF
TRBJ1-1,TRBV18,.,CASSNHRDRETEAFF
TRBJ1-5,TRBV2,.,CASKAGFNQPQHF
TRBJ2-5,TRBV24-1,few,CATSDPGTSGMETQYF
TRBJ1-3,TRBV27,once,CASSSRRTGNTIYF
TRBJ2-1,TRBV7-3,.,CASSLGPWGETSGEQFF